The clone carrying this TCR beta chain occurred many times. Its specificity is not known. With molecular barcodes, quantitative 5'-RACE was used to make the TCR beta libraries. MiXCR was run by TCRdb on the 5' RACE reads, yielding one entry per CDR3 protein. This repertoire shows 240,000 or so distinct CDR3 sequences, 8% to 9.5% found once; its top ten account for nearly 7%. This sample is part of a study of CD8 T cells in ankylosing spondylitis. V shed 0 bases, J shed 4 bases, and the junction held 12 bases outside the gene matches. This CDR3 contains 19 residues. Germline loops: CDR1 MNHEY, CDR2 SVGEGT. The study's findings and limits: A TCR beta motif made of about eight highly homologous variants seemed typical of ankylosing spondylitis blood.

The receptor was derived from a male donor with ankylosing spondylitis or in good health (not recorded which). This chain uses TRBV6-2 or TRBV6-3 with TRBJ2-6; TRBD2 matches at 7 bases. Source material: blood, either unsorted or a sorted T cell fraction (not recorded which). The CDR3 DNA follows: TGTGCCAGCAGTTACTCGGGACTATACCTTCCAAAGGGGGCCAACGTCCTGACTTTC. Translation: CASSYSGLYLPKGANVLTF.